A single sample gave rise to the 22 T cell receptor beta chains below, sequenced in a study of cytomegalovirus exposure and HLA in healthy donors. The study ran its PCR with 60 Vbeta and 13 Jbeta primers. Assay used: immunoSEQ multiplex PCR; TCRdb lists only in-frame clones, some missing. The sample totals tens of thousands of clones. The sample consisted of PBMCs. The receptors were sampled from a woman aged 55-75 years in good health and CMV-seropositive.

The chain combines TRBV19 with TRBJ2-2, with a tentative D call TRBD2 (6 bases). Trimming shortened V by 5 bases and J by 3 bases, and 10 bases separated the two germline ends. This CDR3 has 14 amino acids. Germline values: CDR1 LNHDA, CDR2 SQIVND (reference sequence). The CDR3 bases are TGTGCCAGTAGTTCGGAGGGGCACACCGGGGAGCTGTTTTTT. It translates to CASSSEGHTGELFF.

The chain has TRBV27 and TRBJ1-5; the D gene is possibly TRBD1 (6 bases). Germline CDR1 is MNHEY and CDR2 is SMNVEV (reference sequence). CDR3 length equals 16 residues. Trimming stripped 6 bases from V and 3 bases from J, with 18 bases between. The CDR3 coding sequence is TGTGCCAGCAGCCGAGTCCCAGGGGAAAACAATCAGCCCCAGCATTTT. It codes for CASSRVPGENNQPQHF.

The chain recombines TRBV7-2 with TRBJ1-6; TRBD1 might be the D (6 bases). The germline V gene has CDR1 SGHTA and CDR2 FQGNSA. V was clipped by 5 bases and J by 10 bases, with 15 bases between them. The CDR3 contains 14 residues. CDR3: CASSVTGKGSPLHF. CDR3 in DNA: TGTGCCAGCAGCGTTACAGGGAAGGGCTCACCCCTCCACTTT. The whole variable domain, remainder taken from reference TRBV7-2 and TRBJ1-6, is GAGVSQSPSNKVTEKGKDVELRCDPISGHTALYWYRQSLGQGLEFLIYFQGNSAPDKSGLPSDRFSAERTGGSVSTLTIQRTQQEDSAVYLCASSVTGKGSPLHFGNGTRLTVT.

The genes are TRBV5-4 and TRBJ1-6; no firm D call. Germline V gives CDR1 SGHNT, CDR2 YYREEE (reference sequence). With 0 bases removed from V and 10 bases from J, the gap between germline ends came to 20 bases. This CDR3 spans 17 amino acids. CDR3 bases: TGTGCCAGCAGCTTGGCGGCCCAGAGAGGTTCGGGATCACCCCTCCACTTT. Its translation is CASSLAAQRGSGSPLHF.

The V call is TRBV13, the J call TRBJ1-4; D gene ambiguous. The V end was cut by 5 bases, the J end by 4 bases, with 14 bases between. The CDR3 runs 15 residues. Germline V lookup: CDR1 PRHDT, CDR2 FYEKMQ (reference sequence). CDR3 region: CASSRRTGDNEKLFF. DNA for the CDR3: TGTGCCAGCAGCAGACGGACGGGAGATAATGAAAAACTGTTTTTT.

The V and J genes are TRBV6-5 and TRBJ1-1; D is undetermined. Germline assignment: CDR1 MNHEY and CDR2 SVGAGI. The ends were cut back, 6 bases at V and 1 base at J, with 9 bases in the middle. The length of the CDR3 is 13 residues. The DNA of the CDR3 is TGTGCCAGCAGGCGCGCGCCGAACACTGAAGCTTTCTTT. This translates into CASRRAPNTEAFF.

The chain is built from TRBV6-6 and TRBJ2-7, with D tentatively TRBD1 (6 bases). The CDR3 runs 12 residues. Germline V CDR1 and CDR2: MNHNY, SVGAGI (reference sequence). With 10 bases removed from V and 2 bases from J, the gap between germline ends came to 12 bases. Here the CDR3 reads CATQGPAYEQYF. In nucleotides, the CDR3 is TGTGCCACCCAGGGGCCCGCCTACGAGCAGTACTTC.

As concerns this clone: Other DNA variants within this sample encode the same CDR3. The CDR3 protein is CASSLGQGNTGELFF. The DNA of the CDR3 is TGCGCCAGCAGCTTGGGACAGGGAAACACCGGGGAGCTGTTTTTT. The chain recombines TRBV5-1 with TRBJ2-2; 7 nucleotides line up with TRBD1. In germline, CDR1 is SGHRS, CDR2 YFSETQ. The CDR3 spans 15 residues. J gave up 2 bases and V 0 bases, and 1 base lay outside the gene matches.

This chain uses TRBV18 with TRBJ1-4, with 7 bases matching TRBD1. The CDR3 contains 15 residues. In germline, CDR1 is KGHSH, CDR2 LQKENI. V shed 0 bases, J shed 5 bases, and the junction held 3 bases outside the gene matches. The DNA of the CDR3 is TGTGCCAGCTCACCACCGGGACAGCTGAATGAAAAACTGTTTTTT. Its protein product is CASSPPGQLNEKLFF.

The chain employs TRBV7-9 and TRBJ1-6; 7 nucleotides align to TRBD1. Germline V gene sequence: CDR1 SEHNR, CDR2 FQNEAQ (reference sequence). The CDR3 covers 15 residues. J gave up 9 bases and V 6 bases, and 11 bases lay outside the gene matches. The DNA of the CDR3 is TGTGCCAGCAGGCCTAACAGGGGTGCAGTTTCACCCCTCCACTTT. Amino acids: CASRPNRGAVSPLHF.

This rearrangement joins TRBV5-1 to TRBJ2-2, with 7 bases that match TRBD2. CDR1 SGHRS and CDR2 YFSETQ come from the germline V gene. The CDR3 consists of 15 residues. The V and J ends lost 9 bases and 4 bases, in that order; junction bases with no gene match: 12. The CDR3: CATSRGGEVTGELFF. CDR3 in DNA: TGCGCCACCTCTCGTGGGGGGGAGGTCACCGGGGAGCTGTTTTTT.

This rearrangement joins TRBV5-1 to TRBJ2-2; a possible D gene is TRBD1 (5 bases). V dropped 6 bases and J dropped 8 bases, with 14 bases sitting between them. The CDR3 is 13 amino acids. Germline V gives CDR1 SGHRS, CDR2 YFSETQ. CDR3 sequence reads: CASTGYNEGELFF. The CDR3 DNA sequence: TGCGCCAGCACAGGGTATAATGAGGGGGAGCTGTTTTTT.

This chain joins TRBV4-1 and TRBJ1-1; D might be TRBD1 (6 bases). V was pared by 6 bases and J by 7 bases, with 15 bases between. CDR1 MGHRA and CDR2 YSYEKL come from the germline V gene. This CDR3 contains 13 residues. CDR3 sequence reads: CASRLPGTLEAFF. In nucleotides, the CDR3 is TGCGCCAGCAGACTCCCTGGGACACTTGAAGCTTTCTTT.

V and J are TRBV7-8 and TRBJ1-5, with 9 bases identical to TRBD1. The CDR3 is made up of 15 amino acids. Trimming cost V 1 base and J 6 bases; bases outside gene matches: 4. Germline lookup yields CDR1 SGHVS and CDR2 FQNEAQ. CDR3 bases: TGTGCCAGCAGCTTAGTCCGGGACAGGGCTCAGCCCCAGCATTTT. Its protein is CASSLVRDRAQPQHF. Based on the CDR3 plus reference TRBV7-8 and TRBJ1-5, the full variable domain is GAGVSQSPRYKVAKRGQDVALRCDPISGHVSLFWYQQALGQGPEFLTYFQNEAQLDKSGLPSDRFFAERPEGSVSTLKIQRTQQEDSAVYLCASSLVRDRAQPQHFGDGTRLSIL.

The chain couples TRBV10-3 to TRBJ2-3; 8 nucleotides agree with TRBD2. Per germline, CDR1 ENHRY and CDR2 SYGVKD. V dropped 6 bases and J dropped 6; count of bases not matched to a gene: 14. The CDR3 is 16 residues long. The DNA of the CDR3 is TGTGCCATCAGAGGACTAGCTGTCGGGGGGGCTGATACGCAGTATTTT. Translating it yields CAIRGLAVGGADTQYF.

The genes are TRBV5-6 and TRBJ2-7; TRBD2 matches 7 bases. The CDR3 consists of 15 residues. V lost 0 bases to trimming and J lost 3 bases; unmatched junction nucleotides: 6. Germline V gives CDR1 SGHDT, CDR2 YYEEEE. CDR3 loop: CASSLVSSGYYEQYF. CDR3 nucleotides: TGTGCCAGCAGCTTGGTTTCTAGCGGATACTACGAGCAGTACTTC.

V and J are TRBV19 and TRBJ1-1, with 8 bases aligning to TRBD1. With 7 bases clipped from V and 11 bases from J, the junction kept 9 bases outside the gene matches. Germline values: CDR1 LNHDA, CDR2 SQIVND (reference sequence). This CDR3 is 12 amino acids long. The CDR3: CASTSGQAGAFF. CDR3 DNA: TGTGCCAGTACCTCGGGACAGGCGGGGGCTTTCTTT.

This chain links TRBV10-2 with TRBJ1-1; D gene uncertain. V gave up 3 bases and J gave up 0 bases, with 11 bases separating them. Looked up from germline, CDR1 is WSHSY and CDR2 is SAAADI. The CDR3 consists of 15 residues. The DNA for the CDR3 is TGCGCCAGCAGTGACAATCTAGGTTTGAACACTGAAGCTTTCTTT. It specifies CASSDNLGLNTEAFF.

Concerning this clone: One junction end does not reproduce the germline sequence, and a read error may be involved. The chain carries TRBV4-1 and TRBJ1-4, with D possibly matching TRBD1 (5 bases). This CDR3 has 16 amino acids. Per germline, CDR1 MGHRA and CDR2 YSYEKL. CDR3 loop: CASSRTDTSTNGKLFF. The CDR3 region has the DNA TGCGCCAGCAGCCGGACGGACACCTCAACTAATGGAAAACTGTTTTTT.

The chain links TRBV29-1 to TRBJ1-2; 7 positions match TRBD1. Trimming removed 7 bases from V and 5 bases from J; junction bases left unmatched: 7. Germline loops: CDR1 SQVTM, CDR2 ANQGSEA. The CDR3 contains 12 residues. CDR3 loop: CSGTQGKYGYTF. The CDR3 region has the DNA TGCAGCGGGACACAGGGGAAATATGGCTACACCTTC.

This rearrangement joins TRBV18 to TRBJ2-5, with TRBD2 identical over 13 bases. Germline CDR1 reads KGHSH; CDR2 reads LQKENI. CDR3 length: 16 residues. With 3 bases clipped from V and 4 bases from J, the junction kept 5 bases outside the gene matches. The CDR3 protein is CASSPAGLAGLETQYF. As DNA, the CDR3 is TGTGCCAGCTCACCGGCGGGACTAGCGGGATTAGAGACCCAGTACTTC.

This chain links TRBV6-5 with TRBJ1-5; TRBD1 matches 7 bases. Germline CDR1 reads MNHEY; CDR2 reads SVGAGI. The CDR3 is 12 amino acids. Trimming took 6 bases from V and 13 from J; bases not matched to a gene: 9. CDR3 coding DNA: TGTGCCAGCAGAGCCAGGGGGGTTGATCAGCATTTT. Translated, it gives CASRARGVDQHF.